In its sample, the clone carrying this T cell receptor beta chain was seen a few times. Antigen specificity is unknown. The data derive from a study of neurological immune-mediated disorders. Whole-study findings and limits: Private repertoires in all groups were suggested by the finding that expanded clones across subjects shared no CDR3 amino acid sequences.

Germline assignment: CDR1 DFQATT and CDR2 SNEGSKA (reference sequence). V lost 1 base, J lost 3 bases, and 9 bases lay in between. The CDR3 is made up of 13 amino acids. The authors produced cDNA by 5'RACE using 10-nucleotide random UMIs. TCRdb fed the 5' RACE reads into MiXCR, producing one record per CDR3 protein. The table has about 66,000 distinct CDR3 sequences, about 4.9% seen once. V is TRBV20-1 and J is TRBJ1-1, with D hard to call. The source material was PBMCs. This receptor was identified in a man aged 25-45 years with multiple sclerosis. The CDR3 spells CSARGMGDTEAFF. The CDR3 region has the DNA TGCAGTGCTAGAGGGATGGGCGACACTGAAGCTTTCTTT.